This T cell receptor (beta chain) derives from a study of cytomegalovirus exposure and HLA in healthy donors. As concerns this clone: The antigen is unknown.

A multiplex PCR was run with 60 Vbeta primers and 13 Jbeta primers. The assay was immunoSEQ multiplex PCR, and TCRdb's table has in-frame clones only and misses some. Of some 96,000 clones listed, about 80% are singletons. Findings and caveats of the study: A later examination showed that TCR association rates differed by HLA locus, with DRB1 most and HLA-C fewest. Overall, around 150 TCR beta chains were annotated as cytomegalovirus-associated. The majority of CMV-associated TCR beta chains were reported as apparently HLA-restricted in a later analysis. Specificity of a few CMV-associated chains for CMV antigens was verified in vitro.

CDR1 GTSNPN and CDR2 SVGIG come from the germline V gene (reference sequence). The V and J ends lost 7 bases and 0 bases respectively, with 10 bases between them. This CDR3 comprises 14 residues. This chain uses TRBV30 with TRBJ2-6, with D perhaps TRBD2 (5 bases). Material for sequencing was PBMCs. The origin of this receptor is a man aged 40-50 years in good health and CMV-seronegative. The CDR3 protein is CALDRGSGANVLTF. The DNA for the CDR3 is TGTGCCTTGGATCGGGGCTCTGGGGCCAACGTCCTGACTTTC.